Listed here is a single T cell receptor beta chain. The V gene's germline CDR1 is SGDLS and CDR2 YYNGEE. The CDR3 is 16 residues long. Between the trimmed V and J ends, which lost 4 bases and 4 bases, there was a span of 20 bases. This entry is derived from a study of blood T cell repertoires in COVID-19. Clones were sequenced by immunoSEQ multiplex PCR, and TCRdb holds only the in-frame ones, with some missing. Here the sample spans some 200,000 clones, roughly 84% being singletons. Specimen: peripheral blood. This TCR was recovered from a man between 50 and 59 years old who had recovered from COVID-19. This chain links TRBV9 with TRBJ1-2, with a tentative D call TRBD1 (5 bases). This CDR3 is CASSPPGAGHGYGYTF. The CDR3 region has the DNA TGTGCCAGCAGCCCCCCCGGGGCGGGGCACGGCTATGGCTACACCTTC.